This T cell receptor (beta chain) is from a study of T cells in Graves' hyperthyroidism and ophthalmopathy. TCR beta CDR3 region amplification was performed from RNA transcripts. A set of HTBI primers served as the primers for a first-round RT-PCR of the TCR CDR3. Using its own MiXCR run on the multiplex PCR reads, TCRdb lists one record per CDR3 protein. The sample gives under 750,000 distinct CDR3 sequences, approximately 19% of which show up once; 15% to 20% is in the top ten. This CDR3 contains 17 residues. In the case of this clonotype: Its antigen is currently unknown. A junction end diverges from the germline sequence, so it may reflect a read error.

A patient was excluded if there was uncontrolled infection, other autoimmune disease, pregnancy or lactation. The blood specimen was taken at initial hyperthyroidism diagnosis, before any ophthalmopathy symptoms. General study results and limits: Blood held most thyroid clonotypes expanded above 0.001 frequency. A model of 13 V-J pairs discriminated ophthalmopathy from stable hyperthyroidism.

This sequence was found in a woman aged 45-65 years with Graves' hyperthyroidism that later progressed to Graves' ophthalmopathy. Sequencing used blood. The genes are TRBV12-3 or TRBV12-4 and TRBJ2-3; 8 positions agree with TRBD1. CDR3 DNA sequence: TGTGCCGGCAGTAGCCGGGACAGGACAACTAGCACAGATACGCAGTATTTT. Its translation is CAGSSRDRTTSTDTQYF.